The 20 T cell receptor beta chains in this list originate from one sample, sequenced in a study of control samples from healthy donors and cancer patients. The table came from immunoSEQ multiplex PCR; TCRdb's copy has only in-frame clones and leaves some out. The repertoire holds over 80,000 clones, with roughly 86% as singletons. The specimen sequenced was blood. These TCRs come from a man aged 60 to 75 in good health.

The chain has TRBV6-5 and TRBJ1-2; D gene unclear. Per germline, CDR1 MNHEY and CDR2 SVGAGI. V lost 6 bases and J 7 bases, leaving 18 bases between the germline ends. The CDR3 is made up of 14 amino acids. CDR3 loop: CASSRENQLGGYTF. The CDR3 DNA is TGTGCCAGCAGCCGGGAAAACCAACTAGGTGGCTACACCTTC.

In this sample, this clone turned up a few times. The CDR3 nucleotides read TGTGCCAGCTCACTTTGGACAGGGGAGGATTCACCCCTCCACTTT. This sequence encodes CASSLWTGEDSPLHF. V usage is TRBV18 and J usage is TRBJ1-6, with 9 bases that match TRBD1. Germline V CDR1 and CDR2: KGHSH, LQKENI. With V trimmed by 4 bases and J by 8 bases, 6 bases remained unmatched. The length of the CDR3 is 15 residues.

This clone was seen more than once but under ten times. The chain couples TRBV7-9 to TRBJ2-7; the D is unclear. V gave up 8 bases and J gave up 3 bases, with 14 bases separating them. There are 13 residues in the CDR3. Germline V lookup: CDR1 SEHNR, CDR2 FQNEAQ (reference sequence). In DNA form, the CDR3 reads TGTGCCAGCGCCCATCGGACGGGCTACGAGCAGTACTTC. Its protein product is CASAHRTGYEQYF. Complete variable domain (other parts from reference TRBV7-9 and TRBJ2-7): DTGVSQNPRHKITKRGQNVTFRCDPISEHNRLYWYRQTLGQGPEFLTYFQNEAQLEKSRLLSDRFSAERPKGSFSTLEIQRTEQGDSAMYLCASAHRTGYEQYFGPGTRLTVT.

The chain recombines TRBV30 with TRBJ2-1; D gene unclear. The V and J ends lost 0 bases and 7 bases respectively, with 7 bases between them. This CDR3 is 12 amino acids long. Germline V gene sequence: CDR1 GTSNPN, CDR2 SVGIG (reference sequence). The CDR3 DNA reads as TGTGCCTGGAGTGTCCCTAATAATGAGCAGTTCTTC. This translates into CAWSVPNNEQFF.

The chain carries TRBV3-1 (or the pseudogene TRBV3-2) and TRBJ2-3; no reliable D call. The V and J ends lost 0 bases and 5 bases respectively, with 6 bases between them. The CDR3 is made up of 13 amino acids. Germline CDR1 LGHDT, CDR2 YNNKEL (reference sequence). Here the CDR3 DNA reads TGTGCCAGCAGCCAAGATCGGCAAGATACGCAGTATTTT. The encoded protein is CASSQDRQDTQYF.

This clone was found once. The chain employs TRBV24-1 and TRBJ2-1, with TRBD2 identical over 8 bases. The CDR3 runs 15 residues. V lost 7 bases to trimming and J lost 5 bases; unmatched junction nucleotides: 9. From germline, CDR1 is KGHDR and CDR2 SFDVKD. CDR3 DNA sequence: TGTGCCACCAGCATCCTTAGCGGGACCCACAATGAGCAGTTCTTC. Its protein product is CATSILSGTHNEQFF.

The chain couples TRBV28 to TRBJ2-3; 11 bases align to TRBD2. V shed 6 bases, J shed 2 bases, and the junction held 10 bases outside the gene matches. In germline, CDR1 is MDHEN, CDR2 SYDVKM. This CDR3 comprises 17 residues. The CDR3 DNA sequence: TGTGCCAGCAGCACTCCCCTGGGACTAGCGGACACAGATACGCAGTATTTT. The encoded protein is CASSTPLGLADTDTQYF.

The V gene is TRBV24-1, the J gene TRBJ1-5; D is unclear. V lost 3 bases and J 8 bases, leaving 13 bases between the germline ends. Per the germline V gene, CDR1 is KGHDR and CDR2 is SFDVKD. The CDR3 is made up of 14 amino acids. CDR3: CATSDPAREEPQHF. CDR3 nucleotides: TGTGCCACCAGTGATCCCGCCCGGGAGGAGCCCCAGCATTTT.

The sample holds a few counts of this clone. The chain combines TRBV6-1 with TRBJ1-4; D is unresolved. The length of the CDR3 is 16 residues. Trimming cost V 1 base and J 4 bases, with 13 bases left between them. CDR1 is MNHNS and CDR2 is SASEGT in the germline V gene. The CDR3 DNA reads TGTGCCAGCAGTGAAGATAGCGAAAGTTTTAATGAAAAACTGTTTTTT. The encoded protein is CASSEDSESFNEKLFF.

The rearrangement joins TRBV12-3 or TRBV12-4 to TRBJ1-6; no reliable D call. This CDR3 region has 11 residues. Trimming removed 6 bases from V and 7 bases from J, with 4 bases in between. The CDR3 spells CASSRNSPLHF. CDR3 coding DNA: TGTGCCAGCAGCCGGAATTCACCCCTCCACTTT.

This clone was picked up a small number of times. V and J are TRBV30 and TRBJ1-4, with 10 bases lining up with TRBD1. Germline CDR1 GTSNPN, CDR2 SVGIG (reference sequence). This CDR3 contains 20 residues. J was trimmed by 0 bases and V by 0 bases; bases with no gene match: 13. The CDR3 bases are TGTGCCTGGAGTGTACTTTGGGACAGGGGAGGCGGCACAACTAATGAAAAACTGTTTTTT. Its protein product is CAWSVLWDRGGGTTNEKLFF. The full variable domain, completed using reference TRBV30 and TRBJ1-4, is SQTIHQWPATLVQPVGSPLSLECTVEGTSNPNLYWYRQAAGRGLQLLFYSVGIGQISSEVPQNLSASRPQDRQFILSSKKLLLSDSGFYLCAWSVLWDRGGGTTNEKLFFGSGTQLSVL.

The chain recombines TRBV10-3 with TRBJ2-1; either TRBD1 or TRBD2 may supply D (5 bases each). V was shortened by 7 bases and J by 9 bases, with 16 bases between the two germline ends. This CDR3 contains 13 residues. In germline, CDR1 is ENHRY, CDR2 SYGVKD. This CDR3 reads CAINAGTEREQFF. DNA for the CDR3: TGTGCCATCAACGCAGGGACGGAACGTGAGCAGTTCTTC.

This chain connects TRBV19 to TRBJ1-4; 12 bases map to TRBD1. Looked up from germline, CDR1 is LNHDA and CDR2 is SQIVND (reference sequence). Unmatched junction bases numbered 8, after V lost 7 bases and J lost 5 bases. The CDR3 covers 16 residues. DNA of the CDR3: TGTGCCAGTACCCGGGACAGGGGGCGAGGGAATGAAAAACTGTTTTTT. This translates into CASTRDRGRGNEKLFF.

The genes are TRBV2 and TRBJ1-5; possible D gene TRBD1, 5 bases. The length of the CDR3 is 17 residues. Germline lookup yields CDR1 SNHLY and CDR2 FYNNEI. With 9 bases removed from V and 3 bases from J, the gap between germline ends came to 24 bases. The CDR3 protein is CASALVQGRGNNQPQHF. Here the CDR3 DNA reads TGTGCCAGTGCGCTAGTCCAGGGAAGAGGTAACAATCAGCCCCAGCATTTT.

The rearrangement joins TRBV5-5 to TRBJ1-1; 7 nucleotides line up with TRBD1. The CDR3 has 13 amino acids. The trim removed 0 bases at V and 7 bases at J, leaving 3 bases unmatched. The germline CDR1 and CDR2 sequences are SGHKS and YYEKEE (reference sequence). The CDR3 protein is CASSLDRGFEAFF. In DNA form, the CDR3 reads TGTGCCAGCAGCTTGGACAGGGGATTTGAAGCTTTCTTT.

The chain recombines TRBV3-1 (or the pseudogene TRBV3-2) with TRBJ2-1; TRBD2 matches at 14 bases. There are 18 residues in the CDR3. V was clipped by 3 bases and J by 2 bases; unmatched bases: 6. From germline, CDR1 is LGHDT and CDR2 YNNKEL (reference sequence). CDR3 residues: CASSQGLAGVGTYNEQFF. In nucleotides, the CDR3 is TGTGCCAGCAGCCAGGGACTAGCGGGAGTAGGGACCTACAATGAGCAGTTCTTC.

This chain joins TRBV10-3 and TRBJ2-7; TRBD2 matches at 14 bases. The CDR3 contains 17 residues. V trimming: 1 base; J trimming: 5 bases; junction bases outside the gene matches: 7. Germline CDR1 ENHRY, CDR2 SYGVKD. The CDR3 bases are TGTGCCATCAGTGAGTACGGGACTAGCGGGGGCCTTCACGAGCAGTACTTC. Its translation: CAISEYGTSGGLHEQYF.

CDR3 region: CASRETTTREGPETQYF. In DNA form, the CDR3 reads TGTGCCAGCAGGGAAACTACTACGCGGGAGGGCCCAGAGACCCAGTACTTC. The genes are TRBV2 and TRBJ2-5; the match to TRBD2 covers 9 bases. The length of the CDR3 is 17 residues. The germline V gene encodes CDR1 SNHLY and CDR2 FYNNEI. V dropped 6 bases and J dropped 4; count of bases not matched to a gene: 15.

The chain recombines TRBV7-3 with TRBJ1-6; no definite D call. The CDR3 runs to 14 residues. Germline assignment: CDR1 SGHTA and CDR2 FQGTGA. Trimming removed 2 bases from V and 9 bases from J, with 11 bases in between. The CDR3 DNA sequence: TGTGCCAGCAGCTTATCCCCCGCGGGTTCACCCCTCCACTTT. Protein: CASSLSPAGSPLHF.

The chain is built from TRBV7-6 and TRBJ2-3; D possibly uses TRBD1 or TRBD2 (5 bases each). This CDR3 has 18 residues. CDR1 is SGHVS and CDR2 is FNYEAQ in the germline V gene. V lost 5 bases and J 2 bases, leaving 23 bases between the germline ends. The CDR3, as DNA: TGTGCCAGCAGCCTCCCGTGGGAGCGGACACCCACCACAGATACGCAGTATTTT. Protein sequence: CASSLPWERTPTTDTQYF. The variable domain in full, with the rest retrieved from reference TRBV7-6 and TRBJ2-3, is GAGVSQSPRYKVTKRGQDVALRCDPISGHVSLYWYRQALGQGPEFLTYFNYEAQQDKSGLPNDRFSAERPEGSISTLTIQRTEQRDSAMYRCASSLPWERTPTTDTQYFGPGTRLTVL.